One sample yielded the 7 T cell receptor beta chains listed below, sequenced in a study of yellow fever vaccine responses in identical twins. Each CDR3 protein gets one entry after TCRdb re-called the RT-PCR reads with MiXCR. The table records over a thousand distinct CDR3 sequences, roughly nine tenths of them present only once. This material consisted of T cells from blood (PBMCs), unsorted or a sorted subset (not recorded which), taken before or after yellow fever vaccination (not recorded which). The receptors derive from a female donor who received the yellow fever vaccine.

The chain carries TRBV7-6 and TRBJ2-7; a possible D gene is TRBD1 (6 bases). Trimming stripped 3 bases from V and 1 base from J, with 10 bases between. Germline CDR1 SGHVS, CDR2 FNYEAQ. CDR3 length: 14 residues. Here the CDR3 reads CASSFGTLSYEQYF. The CDR3 DNA is TGTGCCAGCAGCTTCGGGACACTATCCTACGAGCAGTACTTC.

The J gene is TRBJ1-5, the V gene TRBV7-9; a weak D match, TRBD1 (5 bases). The CDR3 length is 12 residues. Per germline, CDR1 SEHNR and CDR2 FQNEAQ (reference sequence). With 5 bases removed from V and 6 bases from J, the gap between germline ends came to 8 bases. The CDR3 loop is CASSMRGQPQHF. The CDR3 DNA reads as TGTGCCAGCAGCATGAGGGGTCAGCCCCAGCATTTT.

The J gene is TRBJ2-7, the V gene TRBV20-1, with D possibly matching TRBD2 (6 bases). This CDR3 comprises 13 residues. CDR1 is DFQATT, CDR2 SNEGSKA, per germline (reference sequence). V lost 3 bases, J lost 2 bases, and 11 bases lay in between. The CDR3 sequence is CSARGGEPYEQYF. The CDR3 coding sequence is TGCAGTGCTAGGGGGGGTGAGCCCTACGAGCAGTACTTC.

The rearrangement uses TRBV6-2 or TRBV6-3 and TRBJ2-2, with TRBD1 matching over 10 bases. Germline values: CDR1 MNHEY, CDR2 SVGEGT. This CDR3 is built from 14 residues. V shed 6 bases and J 3 bases; nucleotides not matched to a gene: 1. CDR3 protein: CASRGQGDTGELFF. For the CDR3, the DNA is TGTGCCAGCAGAGGACAGGGGGACACCGGGGAGCTGTTTTTT.

This clonotype has a handful of counts. The chain carries TRBV10-1 and TRBJ1-3, with TRBD1 as a possible D gene (5 bases). Trimming left V 5 bases short and J 4 bases short, with 18 bases between. The CDR3 contains 16 residues. CDR1 and CDR2 (germline): WNHNN, SYGVQD (reference sequence). The CDR3 protein is CASSPVGGTSGNTIYF. CDR3 coding DNA: TGCGCCAGCAGTCCGGTCGGGGGGACGTCCGGAAACACCATATATTTT.

The rearrangement uses TRBV11-3 and TRBJ2-3; 9 bases are shared with TRBD1. The CDR3 length is 15 residues. Looked up from germline, CDR1 is SGHNT and CDR2 is YENEEA. The J segment lost 5 bases and the V segment lost 2 bases, leaving 5 bases of the junction unmatched. The CDR3 bases are TGTGCCAGCAGCTTACGGACAGGGGATCAAGATACGCAGTATTTT. Translated: CASSLRTGDQDTQYF.

The rearrangement joins TRBV3-1 to TRBJ2-2; possibly TRBD1 for D (6 bases). V was trimmed by 10 bases and J by 1 base, leaving 13 bases between them. CDR1 is LGHDT, CDR2 YNNKEL, per germline (reference sequence). This CDR3 has 14 residues. The CDR3 DNA follows: TGTGCCACCACCCCCAGGGGGAACACCGGGGAGCTGTTTTTT. This sequence encodes CATTPRGNTGELFF. Variable domain in full (rest from reference TRBV3-1 and TRBJ2-2): DTAVSQTPKYLVTQMGNDKSIKCEQNLGHDTMYWYKQDSKKFLKIMFSYNNKELIINETVPNRFSPKSPDKAHLNLHINSLELGDSAVYFCATTPRGNTGELFFGEGSRLTVL.